This T cell receptor beta chain was identified during a study of breast tumors, draining lymph nodes, adjacent tissues. Study findings and constraints: Tumor repertoires ranked between lymph nodes and nontumor tissue in diversity, with V and J gene preferences. Luminal-like breast cancer showed significantly greater tumor-nontumor repertoire similarity than basal-like breast cancer did.

At least ten counts were recorded for this clonotype. Its antigen remains unknown. TCRdb re-called the multiplex PCR reads with MiXCR, one entry per CDR3 protein. The sample lists about 300,000 distinct CDR3 sequences, over 30% seen once, with roughly 1.2% in the top ten. J gave up 2 bases and V 4 bases, and 9 bases lay outside the gene matches. Germline CDR1 reads SGHRS; CDR2 reads YFSETQ. The CDR3 length is 15 residues. Axillary draining lymph nodes of breast cancer patients supplied the node samples. V and J are TRBV5-1 and TRBJ2-7; TRBD1 matches 7 bases. Material for sequencing was axillary lymph node tissue. The clonotype originates from a female donor with breast cancer. Some clones in this sample may be carry-over from other donors' samples. This CDR3 is CASSTRQGSTYEQYF. CDR3 sequence (DNA): TGCGCCAGCAGCACCCGACAGGGTAGTACCTACGAGCAGTACTTC.